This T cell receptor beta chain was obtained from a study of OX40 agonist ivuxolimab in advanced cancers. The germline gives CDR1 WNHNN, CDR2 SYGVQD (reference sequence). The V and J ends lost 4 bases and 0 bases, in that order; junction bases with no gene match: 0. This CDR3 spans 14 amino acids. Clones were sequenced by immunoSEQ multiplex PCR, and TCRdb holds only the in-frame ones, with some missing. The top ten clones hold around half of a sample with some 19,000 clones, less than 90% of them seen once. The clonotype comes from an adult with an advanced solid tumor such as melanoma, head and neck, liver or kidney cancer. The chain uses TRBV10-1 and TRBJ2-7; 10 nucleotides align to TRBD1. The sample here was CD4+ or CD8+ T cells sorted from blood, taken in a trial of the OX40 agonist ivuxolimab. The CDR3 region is CASSGTGGSYEQYF. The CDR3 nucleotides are TGCGCCAGCAGTGGGACAGGGGGCTCCTACGAGCAGTACTTC.